This T cell receptor beta chain was sequenced during a study of PD-L1 blockade in urothelial cancer. Turning to the study itself: A median of 141,255 T cells was found in the blood samples.

Profiled with immunoSEQ multiplex PCR; TCRdb holds only in-frame clones, not every one. The sample holds approximately 71,000 clones; 65% to 85% are singletons and the top ten take around a tenth. Germline assignment: CDR1 SGDLS and CDR2 YYNGEE. Between the trimmed V and J ends, which lost 3 bases and 4 bases, there was a span of 10 bases. This CDR3 region has 14 residues. Documented time point: pretreatment peripheral blood. This material consisted of PBMCs, taken around atezolizumab (anti-PD-L1) treatment. This TCR derives from a woman in her 70s with urothelial cancer. The chain is built from TRBV9 and TRBJ2-2; the D is unclear. The CDR3 region is CASSGVIRTGELFF. The CDR3 bases are TGTGCCAGCAGCGGAGTCATACGCACCGGGGAGCTGTTTTTT.